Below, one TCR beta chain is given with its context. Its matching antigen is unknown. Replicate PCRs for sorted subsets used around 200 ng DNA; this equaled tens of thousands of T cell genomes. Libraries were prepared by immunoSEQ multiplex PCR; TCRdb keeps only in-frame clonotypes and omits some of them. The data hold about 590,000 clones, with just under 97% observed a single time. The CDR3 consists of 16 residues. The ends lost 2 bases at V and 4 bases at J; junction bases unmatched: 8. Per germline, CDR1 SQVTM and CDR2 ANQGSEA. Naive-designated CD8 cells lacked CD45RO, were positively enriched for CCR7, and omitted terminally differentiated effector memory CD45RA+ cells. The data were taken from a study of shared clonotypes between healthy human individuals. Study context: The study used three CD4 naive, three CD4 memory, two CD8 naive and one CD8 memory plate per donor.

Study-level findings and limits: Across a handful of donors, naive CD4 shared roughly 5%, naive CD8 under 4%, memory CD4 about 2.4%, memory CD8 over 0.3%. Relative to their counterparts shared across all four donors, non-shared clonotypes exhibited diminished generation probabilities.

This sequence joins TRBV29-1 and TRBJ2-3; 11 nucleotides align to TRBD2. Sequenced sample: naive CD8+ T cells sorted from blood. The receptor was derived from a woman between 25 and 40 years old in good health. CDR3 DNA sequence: TGCAGCGTTGAAACTAGCGGGAGCGGAGGGGCAGATACGCAGTATTTT. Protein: CSVETSGSGGADTQYF.